Shown below are 7 T cell receptor beta chains from a single sample sequenced in a study of T cell changes during pregnancy in multiple sclerosis. The data were produced by immunoSEQ multiplex PCR, yet TCRdb's version contains in-frame clones alone and is incomplete. The sample yields 40,000 to 45,000 clones, about 93% seen once. The source material was CD4+ T cells from peripheral blood mononuclear cells, sampled before pregnancy. All receptors come from a female donor with multiple sclerosis, enrolled in a pregnancy study.

The rearrangement uses TRBV28 and TRBJ1-5; D is uncertain. In germline, CDR1 is MDHEN, CDR2 SYDVKM. V lost 1 base and J lost 2, with 3 bases in between. This CDR3 comprises 13 residues. The CDR3 DNA sequence: TGTGCCAGCAGTTTATTCGGCAATCAGCCCCAGCATTTT. It translates to CASSLFGNQPQHF. The variable domain in full, with the rest retrieved from reference TRBV28 and TRBJ1-5, is DVKVTQSSRYLVKRTGEKVFLECVQDMDHENMFWYRQDPGLGLRLIYFSYDVKMKEKGDIPEGYSVSREKKERFSLILESASTNQTSMYLCASSLFGNQPQHFGDGTRLSIL.

This clone occurred once. The chain uses TRBV7-3 and TRBJ2-1; 10 bases align to TRBD2. After removal of 4 bases from V and 4 bases from J, the junction contained 4 bases not matched to a gene. This CDR3 has 15 amino acids. The germline V gene has CDR1 SGHTA and CDR2 FQGTGA. CDR3 coding DNA: TGTGCCAGCAGCTCCCGGACTAGCGGTTACAATGAGCAGTTCTTC. Encoded protein: CASSSRTSGYNEQFF.

The chain uses TRBV28 and TRBJ1-2, with D tentatively TRBD1 (5 bases). V lost 7 bases to trimming and J lost 2 bases, with 14 bases between them. CDR1 and CDR2 from the germline V gene are MDHEN and SYDVKM. The CDR3 loop spans 14 amino acids. CDR3 region: CASTPRTTNYGYTF. The CDR3 coding sequence is TGTGCCAGCACCCCAAGGACAACCAACTATGGCTACACCTTC.

The rearrangement uses TRBV19 and TRBJ2-7, with D possibly TRBD2 on 6 matching bases. Germline CDR1 LNHDA, CDR2 SQIVND (reference sequence). V was trimmed by 2 bases and J by 3 bases, leaving 14 bases between them. The CDR3 totals 15 residues. CDR3 sequence (DNA): TGTGCCAGTAGTATATGGGCTGCCGGGGGCTACGAGCAGTACTTC. Residues: CASSIWAAGGYEQYF.

This sequence joins TRBV11-3 and TRBJ2-2; no definite D call. V was clipped by 5 bases and J by 5 bases, with 6 bases between them. The CDR3 sequence is 12 residues long. Per germline, CDR1 SGHNT and CDR2 YENEEA. In nucleotides, the CDR3 is TGTGCCAGCAGCCCACTGACCGGGGAGCTGTTTTTT. Translated: CASSPLTGELFF.

This chain links TRBV6-4 with TRBJ2-6; TRBD1 might be the D (7 bases). Germline-derived CDR1 and CDR2 are MRHNA and SNTAGT. V lost 8 bases to trimming and J lost 0 bases, with 26 bases between them. This CDR3 has 20 amino acids. The CDR3 region has the DNA TGTGCCAGCGGGAAAGAGTACAGGGGACTGTCCCACTCTGGGGCCAACGTCCTGACTTTC. As protein: CASGKEYRGLSHSGANVLTF.

The chain employs TRBV10-3 and TRBJ2-2; 8 bases line up with TRBD1. The J segment lost 5 bases and the V segment lost 10 bases, leaving 9 bases of the junction unmatched. The CDR3 runs to 14 residues. Germline CDR1 reads ENHRY; CDR2 reads SYGVKD. The CDR3: CASFGQGATGELFF. In DNA form, the CDR3 reads TGTGCCAGCTTCGGACAGGGAGCAACCGGGGAGCTGTTTTTT.